Reported below is one T cell receptor beta chain. Its cognate antigen is unknown. This sample was included in a study of cytomegalovirus exposure and HLA in healthy donors. CDR1 is MGHRA, CDR2 YSYEKL, per germline. The CDR3 consists of 11 residues. Trimming cost V 1 base and J 8 bases, with 3 bases left between them. Study-wide points: Highly shared variants forming one cluster were likely a sequencing artifact.

Both 60 Vbeta primers and 13 Jbeta primers went into the PCR. Sequencing used immunoSEQ multiplex PCR; TCRdb keeps in-frame clones, though not all of them. This table has about 160,000 clones, 85% appearing once. The receptor was derived from a boy between 2 and 10 years old in good health and CMV-seronegative. This chain links TRBV4-1 with TRBJ2-1; D unresolved. The sample consisted of PBMCs. CDR3 nucleotide sequence: TGCGCCAGCAGCCAAGGAGATGAGCAGTTCTTC. This sequence encodes CASSQGDEQFF.